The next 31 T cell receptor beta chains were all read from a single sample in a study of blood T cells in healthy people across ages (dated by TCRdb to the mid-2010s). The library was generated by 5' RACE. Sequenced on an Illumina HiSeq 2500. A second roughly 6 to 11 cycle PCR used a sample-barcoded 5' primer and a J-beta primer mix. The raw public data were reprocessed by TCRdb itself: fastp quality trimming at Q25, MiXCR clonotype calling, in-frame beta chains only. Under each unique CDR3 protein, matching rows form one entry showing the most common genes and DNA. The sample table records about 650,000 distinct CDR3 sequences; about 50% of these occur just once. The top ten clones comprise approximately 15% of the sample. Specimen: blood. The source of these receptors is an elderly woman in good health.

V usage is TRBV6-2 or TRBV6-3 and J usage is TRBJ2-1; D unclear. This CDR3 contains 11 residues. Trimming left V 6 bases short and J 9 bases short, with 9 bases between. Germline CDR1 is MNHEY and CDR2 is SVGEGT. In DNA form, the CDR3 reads TGTGCCAGCAGCCATGCTAGTGAGCAGTTCTTC. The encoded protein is CASSHASEQFF.

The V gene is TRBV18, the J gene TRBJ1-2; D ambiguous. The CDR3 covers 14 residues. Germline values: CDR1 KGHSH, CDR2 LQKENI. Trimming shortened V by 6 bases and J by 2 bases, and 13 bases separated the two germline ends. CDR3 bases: TGTGCCAGCTCCCCGGAGGCGGGGAACTATGGCTACACCTTC. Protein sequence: CASSPEAGNYGYTF.

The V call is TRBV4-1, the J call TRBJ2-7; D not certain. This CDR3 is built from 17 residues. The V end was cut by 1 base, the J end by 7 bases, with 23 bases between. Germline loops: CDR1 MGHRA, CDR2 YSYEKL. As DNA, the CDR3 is TGCGCCAGCAGCCAAGGTATCACAGCAATGCGGTACAATGAGCAGTACTTC. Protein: CASSQGITAMRYNEQYF.

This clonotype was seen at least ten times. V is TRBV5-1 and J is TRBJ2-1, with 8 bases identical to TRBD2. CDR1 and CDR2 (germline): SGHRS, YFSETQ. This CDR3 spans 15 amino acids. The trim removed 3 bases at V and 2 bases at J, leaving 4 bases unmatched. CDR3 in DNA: TGCGCCAGCAGCTCCAGCGGGAGTCCCTACAATGAGCAGTTCTTC. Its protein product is CASSSSGSPYNEQFF.

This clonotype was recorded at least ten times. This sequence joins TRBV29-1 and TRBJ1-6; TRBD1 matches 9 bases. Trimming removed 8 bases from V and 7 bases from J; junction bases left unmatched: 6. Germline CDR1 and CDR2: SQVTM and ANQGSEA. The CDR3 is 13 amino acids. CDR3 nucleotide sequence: TGCAGCTTCCGGGACAGGGCCAATTCACCCCTCCACTTT. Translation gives CSFRDRANSPLHF.

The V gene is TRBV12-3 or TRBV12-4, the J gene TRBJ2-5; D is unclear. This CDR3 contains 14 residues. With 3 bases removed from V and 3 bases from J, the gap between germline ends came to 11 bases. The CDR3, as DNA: TGTGCCAGCAGTTTCTTCGGACGTAAAGAGACCCAGTACTTC. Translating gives CASSFFGRKETQYF.

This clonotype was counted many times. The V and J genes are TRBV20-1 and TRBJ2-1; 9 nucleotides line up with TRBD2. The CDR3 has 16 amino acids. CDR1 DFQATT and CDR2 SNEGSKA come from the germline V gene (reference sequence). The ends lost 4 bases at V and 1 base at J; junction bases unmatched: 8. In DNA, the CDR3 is TGCAGTGCTAACCGGGTAGCGGGAGTGTCCTACAATGAGCAGTTCTTC. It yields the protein CSANRVAGVSYNEQFF.

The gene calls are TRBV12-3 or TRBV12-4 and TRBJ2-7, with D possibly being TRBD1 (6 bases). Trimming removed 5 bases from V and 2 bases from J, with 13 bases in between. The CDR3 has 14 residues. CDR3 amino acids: CASSPRDTTYEQYF. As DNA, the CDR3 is TGTGCCAGCAGTCCACGGGACACCACCTACGAGCAGTACTTC.

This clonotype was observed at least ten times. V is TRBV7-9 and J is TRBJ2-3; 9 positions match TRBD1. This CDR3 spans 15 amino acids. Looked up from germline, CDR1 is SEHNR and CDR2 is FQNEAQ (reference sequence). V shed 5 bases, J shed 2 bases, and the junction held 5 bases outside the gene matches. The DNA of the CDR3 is TGTGCCAGCAGCCTAAGACAGGGGGTCACAGATACGCAGTATTTT. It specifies CASSLRQGVTDTQYF. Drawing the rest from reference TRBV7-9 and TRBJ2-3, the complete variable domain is DTGVSQNPRHKITKRGQNVTFRCDPISEHNRLYWYRQTLGQGPEFLTYFQNEAQLEKSRLLSDRFSAERPKGSFSTLEIQRTEQGDSAMYLCASSLRQGVTDTQYFGPGTRLTVL.

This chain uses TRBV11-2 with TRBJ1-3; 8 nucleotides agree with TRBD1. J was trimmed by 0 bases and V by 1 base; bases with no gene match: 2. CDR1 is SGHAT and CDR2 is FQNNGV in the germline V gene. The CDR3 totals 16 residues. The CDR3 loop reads CASSLGDRLSGNTIYF. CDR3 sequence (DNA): TGTGCCAGCAGCTTAGGGGACAGGCTCTCTGGAAACACCATATATTTT.

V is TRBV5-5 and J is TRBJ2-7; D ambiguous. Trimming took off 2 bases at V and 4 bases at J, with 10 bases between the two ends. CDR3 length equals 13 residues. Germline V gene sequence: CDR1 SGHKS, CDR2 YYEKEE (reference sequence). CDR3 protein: CASSFGYSYEQYF. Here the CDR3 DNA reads TGTGCCAGCAGCTTTGGGTACTCATACGAGCAGTACTTC.

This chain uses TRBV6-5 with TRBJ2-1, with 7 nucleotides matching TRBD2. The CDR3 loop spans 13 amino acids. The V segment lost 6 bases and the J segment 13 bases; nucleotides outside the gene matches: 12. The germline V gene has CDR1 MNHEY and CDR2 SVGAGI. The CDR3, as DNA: TGTGCCAGCAGCCCCCTCGACTTAGCGGGTCAGTTCTTC. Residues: CASSPLDLAGQFF.

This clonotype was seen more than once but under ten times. The CDR3 region has the DNA TGTGCCATCAGTTTCCCAGCGGGAGGACGGGAGACCCAGTACTTC. This translates into CAISFPAGGRETQYF. The gene calls are TRBV10-3 and TRBJ2-5; 9 bases match TRBD2. The CDR3 sequence is 15 residues long. From germline, CDR1 is ENHRY and CDR2 SYGVKD. The V segment lost 5 bases and the J segment 5 bases; nucleotides outside the gene matches: 9.

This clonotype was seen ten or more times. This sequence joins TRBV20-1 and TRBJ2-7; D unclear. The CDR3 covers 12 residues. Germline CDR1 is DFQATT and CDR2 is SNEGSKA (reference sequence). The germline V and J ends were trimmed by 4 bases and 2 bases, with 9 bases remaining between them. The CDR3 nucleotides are TGCAGTGCTATGTTCCGGGCCTACGAGCAGTACTTC. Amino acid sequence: CSAMFRAYEQYF.

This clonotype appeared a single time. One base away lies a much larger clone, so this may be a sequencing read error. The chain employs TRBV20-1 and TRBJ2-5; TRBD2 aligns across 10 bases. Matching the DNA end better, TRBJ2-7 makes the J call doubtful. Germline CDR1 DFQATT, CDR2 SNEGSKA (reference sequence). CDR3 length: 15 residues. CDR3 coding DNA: TGCAGTGCTTCACCGCCACTAGCGGGGACCTGCGAGCAGTACTTC. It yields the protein CSASPPLAGTCEQYF.

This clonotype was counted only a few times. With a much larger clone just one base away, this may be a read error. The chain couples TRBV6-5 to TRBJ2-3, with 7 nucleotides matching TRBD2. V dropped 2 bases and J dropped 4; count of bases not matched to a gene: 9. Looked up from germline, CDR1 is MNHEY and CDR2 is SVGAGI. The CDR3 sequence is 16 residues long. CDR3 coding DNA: TGTGCCAGCAGTTACGCTGCCGGGGGGTGGTCAGATACGCAGTATTTT. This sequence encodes CASSYAAGGWSDTQYF.

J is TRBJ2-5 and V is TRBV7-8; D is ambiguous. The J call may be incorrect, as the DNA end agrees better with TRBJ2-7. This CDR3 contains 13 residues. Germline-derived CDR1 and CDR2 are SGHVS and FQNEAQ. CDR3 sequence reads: CASRRPEALEQYF. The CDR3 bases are TGTGCCAGCAGGCGCCCCGAGGCTCTCGAGCAGTACTTC.

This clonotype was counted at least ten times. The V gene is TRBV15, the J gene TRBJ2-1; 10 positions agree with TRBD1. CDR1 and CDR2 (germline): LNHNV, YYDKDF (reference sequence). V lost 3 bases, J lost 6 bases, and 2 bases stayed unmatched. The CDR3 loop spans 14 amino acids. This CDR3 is CATSRRDRGNEQFF. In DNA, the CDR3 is TGTGCCACCAGCAGGAGGGACAGGGGCAATGAGCAGTTCTTC.

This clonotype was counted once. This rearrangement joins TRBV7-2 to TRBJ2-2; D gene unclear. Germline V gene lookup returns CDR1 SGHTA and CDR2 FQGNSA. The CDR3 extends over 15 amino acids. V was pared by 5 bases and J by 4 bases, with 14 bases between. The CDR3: CASSLKRWGTGELFF. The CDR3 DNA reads TGTGCCAGCAGCCTCAAGAGATGGGGCACCGGGGAGCTGTTTTTT.

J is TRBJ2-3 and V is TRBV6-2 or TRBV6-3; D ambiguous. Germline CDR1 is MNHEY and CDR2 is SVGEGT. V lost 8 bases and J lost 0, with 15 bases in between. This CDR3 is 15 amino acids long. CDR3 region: CASRFGEQSTDTQYF. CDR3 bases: TGTGCCAGCCGCTTCGGCGAGCAAAGCACAGATACGCAGTATTTT.

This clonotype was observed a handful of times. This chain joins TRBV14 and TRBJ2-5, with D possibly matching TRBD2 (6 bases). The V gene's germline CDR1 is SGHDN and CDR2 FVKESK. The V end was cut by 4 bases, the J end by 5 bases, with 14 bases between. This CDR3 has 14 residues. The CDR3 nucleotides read TGTGCCAGCAGCCCAGCGGGTCTTCCGGAGACCCAGTACTTC. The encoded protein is CASSPAGLPETQYF. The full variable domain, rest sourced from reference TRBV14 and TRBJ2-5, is EAGVTQFPSHSVIEKGQTVTLRCDPISGHDNLYWYRRVMGKEIKFLLHFVKESKQDESGMPNNRFLAERTGGTYSTLKVQPAELEDSGVYFCASSPAGLPETQYFGPGTRLLVL.

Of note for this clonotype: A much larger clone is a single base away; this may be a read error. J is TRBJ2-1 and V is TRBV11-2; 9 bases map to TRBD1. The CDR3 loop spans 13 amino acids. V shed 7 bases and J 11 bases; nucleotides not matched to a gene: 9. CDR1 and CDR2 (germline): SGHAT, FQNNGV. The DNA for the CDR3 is TGTGCCAGCATTGGGACAGGGAGAAATAAGCAGTTCTTC. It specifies CASIGTGRNKQFF. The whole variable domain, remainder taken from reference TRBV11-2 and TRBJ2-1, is EAGVAQSPRYKIIEKRQSVAFWCNPISGHATLYWYQQILGQGPKLLIQFQNNGVVDDSQLPKDRFSAERLKGVDSTLKIQPAKLEDSAVYLCASIGTGRNKQFFGPGTRLTVL.

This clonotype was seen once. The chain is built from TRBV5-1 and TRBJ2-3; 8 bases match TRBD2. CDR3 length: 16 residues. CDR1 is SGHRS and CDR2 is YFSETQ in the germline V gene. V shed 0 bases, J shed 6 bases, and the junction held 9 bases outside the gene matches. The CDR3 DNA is TGCGCCAGCAGCTTGGCTCTAGCGGGCTATCGGGATACGCAGTATTTT. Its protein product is CASSLALAGYRDTQYF.

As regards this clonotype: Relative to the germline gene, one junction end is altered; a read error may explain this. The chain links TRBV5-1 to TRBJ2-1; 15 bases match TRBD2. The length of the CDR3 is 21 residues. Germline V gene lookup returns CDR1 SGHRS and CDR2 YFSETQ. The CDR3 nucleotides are TGCGCCAGCAGCTTGGCCGATATCCCGGGACTAGCGGGAGGAACCTACAATGGGCAGTTCTTC. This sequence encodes CASSLADIPGLAGGTYNGQFF.

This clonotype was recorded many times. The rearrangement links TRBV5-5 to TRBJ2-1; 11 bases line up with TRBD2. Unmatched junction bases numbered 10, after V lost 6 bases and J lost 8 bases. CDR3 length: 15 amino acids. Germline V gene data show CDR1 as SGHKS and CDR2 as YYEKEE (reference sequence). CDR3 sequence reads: CASIMIAGGPHEQFF. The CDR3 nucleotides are TGTGCCAGCATTATGATAGCGGGGGGGCCCCATGAGCAGTTCTTC.

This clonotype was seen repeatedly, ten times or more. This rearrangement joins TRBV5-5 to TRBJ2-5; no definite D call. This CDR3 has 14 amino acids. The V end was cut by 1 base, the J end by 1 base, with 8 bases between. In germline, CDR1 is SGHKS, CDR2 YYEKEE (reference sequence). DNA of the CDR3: TGTGCCAGCAGCTTGTGGGCGATCCAAGAGACCCAGTACTTC. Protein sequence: CASSLWAIQETQYF.

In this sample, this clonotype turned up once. The CDR3 sequence is CATGQGSDTQYF. DNA for the CDR3: TGTGCCACCGGACAGGGCTCAGATACGCAGTATTTT. This sequence joins TRBV28 and TRBJ2-3; 8 bases agree with TRBD1. Germline loops: CDR1 MDHEN, CDR2 SYDVKM. CDR3 length equals 12 residues. J was trimmed by 4 bases and V by 10 bases; bases with no gene match: 4.

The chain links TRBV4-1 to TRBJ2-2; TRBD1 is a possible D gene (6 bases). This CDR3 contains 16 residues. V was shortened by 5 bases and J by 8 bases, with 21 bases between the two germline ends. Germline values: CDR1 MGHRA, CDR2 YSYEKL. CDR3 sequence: CASSVRQDFLKGELFF. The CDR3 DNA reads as TGCGCCAGCAGCGTTCGACAGGACTTTTTGAAGGGGGAGCTGTTTTTT.

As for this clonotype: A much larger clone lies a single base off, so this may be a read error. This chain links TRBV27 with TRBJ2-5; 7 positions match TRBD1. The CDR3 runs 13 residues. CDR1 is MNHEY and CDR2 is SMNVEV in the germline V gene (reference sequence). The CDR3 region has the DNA TGTGCCAGCAGTGAGGACAGGCAAGGGACCCAGTACTTC. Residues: CASSEDRQGTQYF.

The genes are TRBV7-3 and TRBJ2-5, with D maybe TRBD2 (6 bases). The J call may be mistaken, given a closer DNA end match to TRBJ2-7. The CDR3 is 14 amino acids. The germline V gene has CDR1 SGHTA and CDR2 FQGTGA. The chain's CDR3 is CASRGGPGVGEQYF. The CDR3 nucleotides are TGTGCCAGCAGAGGCGGGCCGGGAGTGGGCGAGCAGTACTTC.

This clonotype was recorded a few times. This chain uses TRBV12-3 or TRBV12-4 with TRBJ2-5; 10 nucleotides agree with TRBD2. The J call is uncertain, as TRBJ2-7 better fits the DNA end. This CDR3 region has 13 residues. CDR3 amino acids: CASSLRTSGEQYF. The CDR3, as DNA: TGTGCCAGCAGTTTGAGGACTAGCGGCGAGCAGTACTTC.